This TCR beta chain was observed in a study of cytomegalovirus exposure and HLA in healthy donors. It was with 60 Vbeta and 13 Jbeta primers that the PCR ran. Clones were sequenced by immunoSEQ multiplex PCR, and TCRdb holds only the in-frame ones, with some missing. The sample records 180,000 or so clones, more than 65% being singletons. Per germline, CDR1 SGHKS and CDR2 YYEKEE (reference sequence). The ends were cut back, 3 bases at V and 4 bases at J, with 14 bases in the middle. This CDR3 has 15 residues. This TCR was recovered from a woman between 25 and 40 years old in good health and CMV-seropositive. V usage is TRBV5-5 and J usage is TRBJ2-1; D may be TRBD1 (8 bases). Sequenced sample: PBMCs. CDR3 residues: CASSYDRGGYNEQFF. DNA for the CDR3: TGTGCCAGCAGCTATGACAGGGGAGGGTACAATGAGCAGTTCTTC.